This T cell receptor beta chain derives from a study of blood T cell repertoires in COVID-19. Looking at the study overall: Donors in the United States, Italy and Spain gave samples during acute or convalescent COVID-19. PBMCs, B-cell-depleted T cells, or T cells provided the cDNA or gDNA that made up the material.

Study processing details: Scientists estimated how many nucleated cells there were by amplifying reference gene primers. TCRdb keeps only in-frame clones here, not all; method: immunoSEQ multiplex PCR. That table furnishes V, J and clone size, whereas the DNA furnished D and trimming. Among 80,000 to 90,000 clones, over 80% were seen once, and the ten largest hold about 2.1%. The V and J ends lost 3 bases and 4 bases, in that order; junction bases with no gene match: 2. The germline CDR1 and CDR2 sequences are SQVTM and ANQGSEA. The CDR3 loop spans 13 amino acids. The sequence was obtained from a woman in her 70s with acute or convalescent COVID-19. Specimen: peripheral blood. The J gene is TRBJ1-3, the V gene TRBV29-1, with TRBD1 matching 8 bases. For the CDR3, the DNA is TGCAGCGTTGAGGACAGGGACGGAAACACCATATATTTT. This encodes CSVEDRDGNTIYF.